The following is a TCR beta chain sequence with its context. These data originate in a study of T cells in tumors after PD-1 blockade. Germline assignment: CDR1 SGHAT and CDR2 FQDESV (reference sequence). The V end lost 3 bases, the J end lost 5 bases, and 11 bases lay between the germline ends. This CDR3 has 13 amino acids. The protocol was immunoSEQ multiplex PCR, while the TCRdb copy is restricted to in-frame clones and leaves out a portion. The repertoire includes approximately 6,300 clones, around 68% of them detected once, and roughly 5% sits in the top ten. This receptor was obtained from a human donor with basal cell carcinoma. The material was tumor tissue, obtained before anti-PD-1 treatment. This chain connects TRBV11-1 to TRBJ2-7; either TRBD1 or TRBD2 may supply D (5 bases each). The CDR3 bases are TGTGCCAGCAGCTTCTTCGGGGCCCACGAGCAGTACTTC. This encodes CASSFFGAHEQYF. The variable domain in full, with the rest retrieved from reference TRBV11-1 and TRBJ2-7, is EAEVAQSPRYKITEKSQAVAFWCDPISGHATLYWYRQILGQGPELLVQFQDESVVDDSQLPKDRFSAERLKGVDSTLKIQPAELGDSAMYLCASSFFGAHEQYFGPGTRLTVT.